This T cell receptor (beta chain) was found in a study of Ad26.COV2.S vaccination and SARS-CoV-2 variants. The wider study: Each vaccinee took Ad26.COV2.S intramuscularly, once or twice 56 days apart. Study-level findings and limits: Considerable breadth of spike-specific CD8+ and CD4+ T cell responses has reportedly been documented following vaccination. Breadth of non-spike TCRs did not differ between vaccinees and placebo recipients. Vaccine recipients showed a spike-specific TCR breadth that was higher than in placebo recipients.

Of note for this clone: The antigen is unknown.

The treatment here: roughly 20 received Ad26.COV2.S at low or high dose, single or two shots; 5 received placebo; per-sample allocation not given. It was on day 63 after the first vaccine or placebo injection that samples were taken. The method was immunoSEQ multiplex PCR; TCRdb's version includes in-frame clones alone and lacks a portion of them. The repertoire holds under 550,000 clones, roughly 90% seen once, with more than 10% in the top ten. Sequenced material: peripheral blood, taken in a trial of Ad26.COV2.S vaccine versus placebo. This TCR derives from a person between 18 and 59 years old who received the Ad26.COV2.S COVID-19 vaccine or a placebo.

The CDR3 loop reads CASSQTLLAGAGTGELFF. Here the CDR3 DNA reads TGCGCCAGCAGCCAAACCCTACTAGCGGGAGCGGGCACCGGGGAGCTGTTTTTT. V usage is TRBV4-3 and J usage is TRBJ2-2, with 11 bases matching TRBD2. Germline values: CDR1 LGHNA, CDR2 YSLEER. V was clipped by 2 bases and J by 4 bases; unmatched bases: 9. This CDR3 is 18 amino acids long.